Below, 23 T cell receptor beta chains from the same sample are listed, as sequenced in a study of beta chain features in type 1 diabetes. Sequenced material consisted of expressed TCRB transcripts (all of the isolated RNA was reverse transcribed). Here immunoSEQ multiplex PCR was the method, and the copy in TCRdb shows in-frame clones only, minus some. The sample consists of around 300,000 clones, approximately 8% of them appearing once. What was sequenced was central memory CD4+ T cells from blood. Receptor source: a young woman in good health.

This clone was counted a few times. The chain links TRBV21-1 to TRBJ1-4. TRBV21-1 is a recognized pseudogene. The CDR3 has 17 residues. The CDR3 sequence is CASSKVGGCEANEKLFF. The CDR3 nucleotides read TGTGCCAGCAGCAAAGTGGGAGGGTGTGAGGCTAATGAAAAACTGTTTTTT.

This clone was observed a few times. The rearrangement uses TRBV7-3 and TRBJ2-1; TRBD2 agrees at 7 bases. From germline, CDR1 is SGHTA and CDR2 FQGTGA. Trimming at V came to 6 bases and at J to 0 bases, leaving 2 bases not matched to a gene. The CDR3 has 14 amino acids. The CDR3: CASRSSGSYNEQFF. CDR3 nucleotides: TGTGCCAGCAGGTCTAGCGGCTCCTACAATGAGCAGTTCTTC.

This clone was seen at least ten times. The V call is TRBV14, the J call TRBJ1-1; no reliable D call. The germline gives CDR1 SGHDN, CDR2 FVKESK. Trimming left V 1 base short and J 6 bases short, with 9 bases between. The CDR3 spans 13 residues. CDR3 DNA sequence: TGTGCCAGCAGCCAAGTCCGGGCCGCTGAAGCTTTCTTT. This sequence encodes CASSQVRAAEAFF.

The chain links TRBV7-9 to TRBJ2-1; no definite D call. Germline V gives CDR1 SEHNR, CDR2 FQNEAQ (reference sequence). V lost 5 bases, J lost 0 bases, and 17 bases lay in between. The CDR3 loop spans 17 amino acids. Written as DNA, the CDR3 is TGTGCCAGCAGCCCCCCGGCGCGAAGGAGCTCCTACAATGAGCAGTTCTTC. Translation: CASSPPARRSSYNEQFF.

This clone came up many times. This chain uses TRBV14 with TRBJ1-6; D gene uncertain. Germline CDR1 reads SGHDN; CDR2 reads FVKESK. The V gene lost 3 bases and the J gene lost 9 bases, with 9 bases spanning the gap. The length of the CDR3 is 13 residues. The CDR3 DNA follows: TGTGCCAGCAGCCAGGGGAGTGTTTCACCCCTCCACTTT. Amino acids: CASSQGSVSPLHF.

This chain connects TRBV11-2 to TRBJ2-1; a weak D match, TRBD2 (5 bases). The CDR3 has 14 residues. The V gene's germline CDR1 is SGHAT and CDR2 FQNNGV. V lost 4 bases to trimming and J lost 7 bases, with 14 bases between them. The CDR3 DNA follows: TGTGCCAGCAGCTCCTTGAGGGTCCCTAATGAGCAGTTCTTC. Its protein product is CASSSLRVPNEQFF.

The CDR3 reads CASSNWSGERGGGETQYF. The CDR3 DNA reads as TGTGCCAGCAGCAACTGGTCGGGAGAGAGGGGGGGCGGAGAGACCCAGTACTTC. This sequence joins TRBV21-1 and TRBJ2-5; the DNA was not compared with TRBD2, the D call given in the table. TRBV21-1 is deemed a pseudogene. The CDR3 consists of 18 residues.

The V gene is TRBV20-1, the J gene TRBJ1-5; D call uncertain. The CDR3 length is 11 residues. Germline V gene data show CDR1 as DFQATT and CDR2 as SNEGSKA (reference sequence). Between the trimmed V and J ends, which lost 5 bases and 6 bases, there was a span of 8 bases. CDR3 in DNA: TGCAGTGCTCAGAAGGGTCAGCCCCAGCATTTT. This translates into CSAQKGQPQHF.

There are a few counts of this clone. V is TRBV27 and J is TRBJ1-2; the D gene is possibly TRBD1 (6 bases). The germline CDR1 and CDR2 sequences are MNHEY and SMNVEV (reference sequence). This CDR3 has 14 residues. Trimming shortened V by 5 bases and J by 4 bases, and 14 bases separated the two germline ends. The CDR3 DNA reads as TGTGCCAGCAGTCCCCGTGGGGGCGCCTATGGCTACACCTTC. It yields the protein CASSPRGGAYGYTF.

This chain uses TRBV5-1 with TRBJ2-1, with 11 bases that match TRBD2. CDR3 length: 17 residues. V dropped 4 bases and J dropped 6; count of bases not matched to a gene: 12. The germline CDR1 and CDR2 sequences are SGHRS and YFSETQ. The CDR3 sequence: CASSATYLAGGPNEQFF. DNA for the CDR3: TGCGCCAGCAGCGCTACCTATCTAGCGGGGGGCCCCAATGAGCAGTTCTTC.

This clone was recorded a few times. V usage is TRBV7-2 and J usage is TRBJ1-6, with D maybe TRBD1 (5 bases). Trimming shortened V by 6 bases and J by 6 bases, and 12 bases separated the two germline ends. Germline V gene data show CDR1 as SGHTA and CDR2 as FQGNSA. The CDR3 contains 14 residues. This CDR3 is CASRKGLTNSPLHF. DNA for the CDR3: TGTGCCAGCAGGAAGGGGCTCACTAATTCACCCCTCCACTTT.

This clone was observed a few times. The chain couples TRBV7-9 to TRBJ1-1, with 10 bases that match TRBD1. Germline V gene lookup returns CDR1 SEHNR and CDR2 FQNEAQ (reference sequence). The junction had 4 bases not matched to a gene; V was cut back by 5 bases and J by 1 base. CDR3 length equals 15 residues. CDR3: CASSMTGGKNTEAFF. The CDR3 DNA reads TGTGCCAGCAGCATGACAGGGGGCAAGAACACTGAAGCTTTCTTT.

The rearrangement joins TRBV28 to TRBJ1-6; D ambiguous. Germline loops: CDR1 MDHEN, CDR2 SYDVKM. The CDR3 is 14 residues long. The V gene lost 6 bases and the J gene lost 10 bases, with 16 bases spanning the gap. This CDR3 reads CASSQEYIISPLHF. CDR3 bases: TGTGCCAGCAGCCAAGAATACATAATCTCACCCCTCCACTTT.

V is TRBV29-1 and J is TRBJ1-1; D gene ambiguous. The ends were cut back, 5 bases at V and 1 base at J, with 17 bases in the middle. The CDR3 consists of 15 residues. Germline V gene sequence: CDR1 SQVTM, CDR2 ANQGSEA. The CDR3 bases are TGCAGCGTTCTAGGGCATCTGTGGCAGAACACTGAAGCTTTCTTT. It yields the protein CSVLGHLWQNTEAFF.

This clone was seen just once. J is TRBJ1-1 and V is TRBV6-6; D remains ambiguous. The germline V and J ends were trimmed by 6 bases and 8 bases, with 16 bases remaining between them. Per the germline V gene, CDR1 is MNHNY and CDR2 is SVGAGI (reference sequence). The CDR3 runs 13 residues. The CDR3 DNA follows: TGTGCCAGCAGCCCCGTATTTTCAGGCGAAGCTTTCTTT. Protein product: CASSPVFSGEAFF.

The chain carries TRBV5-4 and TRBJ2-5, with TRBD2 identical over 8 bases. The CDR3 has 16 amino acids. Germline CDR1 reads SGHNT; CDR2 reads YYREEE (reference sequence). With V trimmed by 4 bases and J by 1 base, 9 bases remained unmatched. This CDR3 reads CASSGTTSGIQETQYF. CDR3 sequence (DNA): TGTGCCAGCAGCGGGACAACTAGCGGCATCCAAGAGACCCAGTACTTC.

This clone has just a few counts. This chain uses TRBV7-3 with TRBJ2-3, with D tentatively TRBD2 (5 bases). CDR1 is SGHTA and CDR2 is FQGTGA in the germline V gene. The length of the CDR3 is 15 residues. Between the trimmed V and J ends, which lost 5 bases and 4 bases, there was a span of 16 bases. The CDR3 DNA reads TGTGCCAGCAGCCCCACGCGGGCAAGTGCAGATACGCAGTATTTT. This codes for CASSPTRASADTQYF.

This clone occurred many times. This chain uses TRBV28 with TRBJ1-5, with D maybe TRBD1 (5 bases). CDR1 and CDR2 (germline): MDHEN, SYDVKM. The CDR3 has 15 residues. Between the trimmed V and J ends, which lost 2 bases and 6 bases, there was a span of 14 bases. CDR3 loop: CASSLIGRESQPQHF. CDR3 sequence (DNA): TGTGCCAGCAGTTTAATCGGCAGGGAGAGTCAGCCCCAGCATTTT.

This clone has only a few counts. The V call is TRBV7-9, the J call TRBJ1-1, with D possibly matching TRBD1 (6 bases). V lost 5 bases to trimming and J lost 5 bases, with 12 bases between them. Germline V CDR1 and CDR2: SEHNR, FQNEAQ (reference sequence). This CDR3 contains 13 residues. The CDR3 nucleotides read TGTGCCAGCAGCATGGGAAGGGGGACTGAAGCTTTCTTT. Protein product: CASSMGRGTEAFF. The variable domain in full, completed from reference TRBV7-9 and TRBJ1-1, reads DTGVSQNPRHKITKRGQNVTFRCDPISEHNRLYWYRQTLGQGPEFLTYFQNEAQLEKSRLLSDRFSAERPKGSFSTLEIQRTEQGDSAMYLCASSMGRGTEAFFGQGTRLTVV.

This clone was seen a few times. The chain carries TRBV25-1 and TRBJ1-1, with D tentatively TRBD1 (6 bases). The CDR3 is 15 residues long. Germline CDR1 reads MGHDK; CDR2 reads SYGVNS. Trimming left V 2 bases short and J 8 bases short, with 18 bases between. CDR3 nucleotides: TGTGCCAGCAGTGAAGACGGGGGGCGCGGGTTGGAAGCTTTCTTT. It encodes CASSEDGGRGLEAFF.

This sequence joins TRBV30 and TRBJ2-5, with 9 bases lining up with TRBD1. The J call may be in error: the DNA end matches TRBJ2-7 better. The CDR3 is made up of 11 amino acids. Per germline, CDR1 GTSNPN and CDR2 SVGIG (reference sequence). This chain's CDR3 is CASRTGVEQYF. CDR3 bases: TGTGCCTCCCGGACAGGGGTCGAGCAGTACTTC.

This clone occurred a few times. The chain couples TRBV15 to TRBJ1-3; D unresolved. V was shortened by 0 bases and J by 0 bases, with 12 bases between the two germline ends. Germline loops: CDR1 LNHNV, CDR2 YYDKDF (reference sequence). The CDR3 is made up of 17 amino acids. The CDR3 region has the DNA TGTGCCACCAGCAGAGATCTGGTCATCTACTCTGGAAACACCATATATTTT. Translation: CATSRDLVIYSGNTIYF.

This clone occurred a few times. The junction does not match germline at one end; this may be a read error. The CDR3 reads CASSQDLRKLFF. Written as DNA, the CDR3 is TGTGCCAGCAGCCAAGATCTGAGGAAACTGTTTTTT. This chain links TRBV4-1 with TRBJ1-4; D gene unclear. The CDR3 is 12 residues long. Germline CDR1 MGHRA, CDR2 YSYEKL.